This TCR beta chain comes out of a study of T cell repertoires in cytomegalovirus infection. Overall study context: Carrying CMV and the relevant HLA type showed in public TCR beta signatures. Overall study findings and caveats: HLA-C-restricted CMV clonotypes gave the most frequent clonotype in two of eight donors.

This clonotype came up a few times. The antigen is undetermined. TCRdb reanalysed the reads using MiXCR and keeps one entry per CDR3 protein. This table has over 300,000 distinct CDR3 sequences, roughly a sixth appearing once. The V and J ends lost 5 bases and 6 bases respectively, with 17 bases between them. The CDR3 contains 15 residues. The germline CDR1 and CDR2 sequences are SEHNR and FQNEAQ (reference sequence). This receptor was obtained from a human donor in good health (CMV status not recorded). Some clones in this sample may be carry-over from other donors' samples. The sequenced sample consisted of PBMCs. V is TRBV7-9 and J is TRBJ1-5; tentative D call: TRBD1 (5 bases). The CDR3 loop reads CASSPGTWEIQPQHF. As DNA, the CDR3 is TGTGCCAGCAGCCCCGGGACCTGGGAGATTCAGCCCCAGCATTTT.